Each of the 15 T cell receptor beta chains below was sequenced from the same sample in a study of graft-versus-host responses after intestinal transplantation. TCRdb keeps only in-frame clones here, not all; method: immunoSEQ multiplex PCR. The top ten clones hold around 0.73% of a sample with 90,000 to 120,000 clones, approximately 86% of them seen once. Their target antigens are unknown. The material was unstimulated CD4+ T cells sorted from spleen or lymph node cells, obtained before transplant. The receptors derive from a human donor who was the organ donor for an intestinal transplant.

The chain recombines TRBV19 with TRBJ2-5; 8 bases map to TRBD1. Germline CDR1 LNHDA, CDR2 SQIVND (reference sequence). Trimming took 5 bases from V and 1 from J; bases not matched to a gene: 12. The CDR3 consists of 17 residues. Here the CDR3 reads CASSPRGRTGTQETQYF. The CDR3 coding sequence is TGTGCCAGTAGTCCCCGCGGGCGGACAGGGACCCAAGAGACCCAGTACTTC.

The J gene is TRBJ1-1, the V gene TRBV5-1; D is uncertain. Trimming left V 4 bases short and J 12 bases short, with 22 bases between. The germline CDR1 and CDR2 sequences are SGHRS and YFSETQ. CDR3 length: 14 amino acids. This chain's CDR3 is CASSADGYGRWPFF. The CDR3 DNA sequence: TGCGCCAGCAGCGCCGACGGGTACGGCCGCTGGCCTTTCTTT.

The CDR3 DNA reads TGTGCCAGCTCACCGGGGACAGAGAACACCGGGGAGCTGTTTTTT. Translated: CASSPGTENTGELFF. The V call is TRBV18, the J call TRBJ2-2; 7 positions agree with TRBD1. The V gene's germline CDR1 is KGHSH and CDR2 LQKENI. The trim removed 3 bases at V and 1 base at J, leaving 2 bases unmatched. CDR3 length equals 15 residues.

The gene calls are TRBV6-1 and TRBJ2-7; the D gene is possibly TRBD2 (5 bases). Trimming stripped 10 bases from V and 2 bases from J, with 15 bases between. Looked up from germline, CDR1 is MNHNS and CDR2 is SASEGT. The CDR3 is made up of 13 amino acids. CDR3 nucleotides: TGTGCCACCCATGTCGCGGGTGCCTACGAGCAGTACTTC. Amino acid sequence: CATHVAGAYEQYF.

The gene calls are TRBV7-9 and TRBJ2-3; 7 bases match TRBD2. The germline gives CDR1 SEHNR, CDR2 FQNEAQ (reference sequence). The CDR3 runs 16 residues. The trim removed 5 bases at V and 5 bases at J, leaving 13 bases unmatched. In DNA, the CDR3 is TGTGCCAGCAGCGAACCTAGCGGACTCACCGGAGATACGCAGTATTTT. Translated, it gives CASSEPSGLTGDTQYF. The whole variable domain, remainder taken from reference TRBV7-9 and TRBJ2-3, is DTGVSQNPRHKITKRGQNVTFRCDPISEHNRLYWYRQTLGQGPEFLTYFQNEAQLEKSRLLSDRFSAERPKGSFSTLEIQRTEQGDSAMYLCASSEPSGLTGDTQYFGPGTRLTVL.

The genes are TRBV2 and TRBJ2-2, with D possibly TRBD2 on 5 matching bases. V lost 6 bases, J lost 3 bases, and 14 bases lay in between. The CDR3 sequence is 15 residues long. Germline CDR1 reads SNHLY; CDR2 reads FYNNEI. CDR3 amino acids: CASRYTDSYTGELFF. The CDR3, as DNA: TGTGCCAGCAGGTACACGGACTCCTACACCGGGGAGCTGTTTTTT.

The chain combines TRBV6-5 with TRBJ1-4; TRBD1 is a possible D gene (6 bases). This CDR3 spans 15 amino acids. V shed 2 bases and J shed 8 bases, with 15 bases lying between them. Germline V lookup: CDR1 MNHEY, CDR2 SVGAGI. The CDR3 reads CASSYVSGAIEKLFF. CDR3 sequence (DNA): TGTGCCAGCAGTTACGTATCGGGGGCCATCGAAAAACTGTTTTTT.

In nucleotides, the CDR3 is TGTGCCAGCAGCTTTAACAGGGGGCGCGGTGAAAAACTGTTTTTT. It specifies CASSFNRGRGEKLFF. The chain joins TRBV13 to TRBJ1-4; 9 positions agree with TRBD1. Germline assignment: CDR1 PRHDT and CDR2 FYEKMQ (reference sequence). With 3 bases clipped from V and 7 bases from J, the junction kept 6 bases outside the gene matches. CDR3 length: 15 residues.

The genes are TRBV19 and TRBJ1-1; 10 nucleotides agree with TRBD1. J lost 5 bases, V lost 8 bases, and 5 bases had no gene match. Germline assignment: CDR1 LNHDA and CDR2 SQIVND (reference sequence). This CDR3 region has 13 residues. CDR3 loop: CASAGTGVTEAFF. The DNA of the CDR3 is TGTGCCAGTGCCGGGACAGGGGTAACTGAAGCTTTCTTT.

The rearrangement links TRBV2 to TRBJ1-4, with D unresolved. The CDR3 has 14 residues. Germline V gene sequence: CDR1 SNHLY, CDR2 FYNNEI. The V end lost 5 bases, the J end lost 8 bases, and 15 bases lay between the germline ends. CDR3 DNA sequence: TGTGCCAGCAGTATCCGACCCGGTCAAGAAAAACTGTTTTTT. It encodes CASSIRPGQEKLFF.

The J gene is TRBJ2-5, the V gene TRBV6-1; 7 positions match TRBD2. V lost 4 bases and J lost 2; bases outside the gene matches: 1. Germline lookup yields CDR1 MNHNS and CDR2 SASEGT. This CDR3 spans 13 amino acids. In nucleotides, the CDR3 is TGTGCCAGCAGTGTCGGGGGGCAAGAGACCCAGTACTTC. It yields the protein CASSVGGQETQYF.

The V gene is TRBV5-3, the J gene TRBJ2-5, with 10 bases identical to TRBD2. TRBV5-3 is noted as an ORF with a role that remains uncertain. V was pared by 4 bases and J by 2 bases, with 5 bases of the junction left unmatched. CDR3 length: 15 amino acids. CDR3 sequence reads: CARSSGLAVQETQYF. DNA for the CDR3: TGTGCCAGAAGCAGTGGACTAGCGGTGCAAGAGACCCAGTACTTC.

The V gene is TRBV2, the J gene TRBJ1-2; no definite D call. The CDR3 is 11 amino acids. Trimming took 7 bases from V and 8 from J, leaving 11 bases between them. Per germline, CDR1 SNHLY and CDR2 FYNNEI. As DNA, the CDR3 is TGTGCCAGCAAGAACAGCCCAGGCTACACCTTC. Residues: CASKNSPGYTF.

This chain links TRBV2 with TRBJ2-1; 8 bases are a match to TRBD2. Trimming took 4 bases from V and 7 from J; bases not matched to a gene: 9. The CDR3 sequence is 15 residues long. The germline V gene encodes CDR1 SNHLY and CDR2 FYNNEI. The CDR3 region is CASSALRGVRNEQFF. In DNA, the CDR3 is TGTGCCAGCAGTGCACTGCGGGGGGTACGAAATGAGCAGTTCTTC.

The CDR3 nucleotides are TGTGCCAGCAGCTACGGACAGGCCGATACGCAGTATTTT. Amino acids: CASSYGQADTQYF. V gene TRBV7-2 combines with J gene TRBJ2-3; 7 nucleotides agree with TRBD1. The germline gives CDR1 SGHTA, CDR2 FQGNSA. Losses at the gene ends were 4 bases for V and 6 bases for J; bases not matched to a gene: 4. This CDR3 is 13 amino acids long.